Following are 32 T cell receptor beta chains from one sample sequenced in a study of cytomegalovirus exposure and HLA in healthy donors (dated by TCRdb to about 2017). Libraries were built with the immunoSEQ multiplex PCR assay. For the multiplex PCR, a mixture combining 60 forward primers for TCR Vbeta segments and 13 reverse primers for TCR Jbeta segments was used. TCRdb holds this immuneACCESS table with in-frame rearrangements only. Some clones are missing; in checked studies, unresolved V genes explain under half, and the rest has no known cause. The sample yields around 140,000 clones; over 80% were counted once. The top ten clonotypes cover 2.9% of the sample. The sample was PBMCs. These TCRs come from a woman aged 25 to 39 in good health and CMV-seronegative.

The J gene is TRBJ2-7, the V gene TRBV5-1; 7 bases are shared with TRBD1. Germline assignment: CDR1 SGHRS and CDR2 YFSETQ. This CDR3 is built from 14 residues. The ends lost 5 bases at V and 0 bases at J; junction bases unmatched: 5. CDR3: CASRPGTVSYEQYF. The CDR3 coding sequence is TGCGCCAGCAGGCCCGGGACAGTCTCCTACGAGCAGTACTTC.

The chain couples TRBV27 to TRBJ2-3; D is possibly TRBD2 (6 bases). Per germline, CDR1 MNHEY and CDR2 SMNVEV (reference sequence). V lost 4 bases to trimming and J lost 6 bases, with 14 bases between them. There are 14 residues in the CDR3. The CDR3 DNA sequence: TGTGCCAGCAGTTCATACTCGGAGGGGGATACGCAGTATTTT. Translating it yields CASSSYSEGDTQYF.

This clone was counted between two and nine times. This rearrangement joins TRBV4-1 to TRBJ2-5; 7 bases agree with TRBD1. Germline V gene lookup returns CDR1 MGHRA and CDR2 YSYEKL. V dropped 2 bases and J dropped 2; count of bases not matched to a gene: 14. The length of the CDR3 is 18 residues. The CDR3 nucleotides are TGCGCCAGCAGCCAAAGATCGGTGGGGACAGCTATACAAGAGACCCAGTACTTC. It specifies CASSQRSVGTAIQETQYF.

The chain is built from TRBV19 and TRBJ1-2; TRBD1 might be the D (6 bases). Trimming pared 5 bases from V and 4 bases from J, leaving 17 bases between. There are 15 residues in the CDR3. Germline V gene data show CDR1 as LNHDA and CDR2 as SQIVND (reference sequence). In DNA, the CDR3 is TGTGCCAGTAGTGTACAGGGCGCAGTATTCTATGGCTACACCTTC. This translates into CASSVQGAVFYGYTF.

This clone occurred once. CDR3 DNA sequence: TGTGCCAGTAGTAGTGCAGGGTACACTGAAGCTTTCTTT. It specifies CASSSAGYTEAFF. V gene TRBV19 combines with J gene TRBJ1-1; maybe TRBD1 (5 bases). The CDR3 totals 13 residues. CDR1 and CDR2 from the germline V gene are LNHDA and SQIVND (reference sequence). Between the trimmed V and J ends, which lost 4 bases and 3 bases, there was a span of 9 bases.

The gene calls are TRBV5-5 and TRBJ2-1, with 8 bases fitting TRBD1. V shed 3 bases, J shed 8 bases, and the junction held 7 bases outside the gene matches. This CDR3 spans 14 amino acids. From germline, CDR1 is SGHKS and CDR2 YYEKEE (reference sequence). CDR3 DNA: TGTGCCAGCAGCTCGTCAGGGGGCATGGATGAGCAGTTCTTC. Protein: CASSSSGGMDEQFF.

J is TRBJ1-5 and V is TRBV6-6; possibly TRBD1 for D (6 bases). The CDR3 sequence is 13 residues long. With 5 bases removed from V and 3 bases from J, the gap between germline ends came to 8 bases. Germline V lookup: CDR1 MNHNY, CDR2 SVGAGI (reference sequence). CDR3 in DNA: TGTGCCAGCAGTAGGGGGTCCAATCAGCCCCAGCATTTT. It codes for CASSRGSNQPQHF.

The J gene is TRBJ2-3, the V gene TRBV6-4, with 7 bases matching TRBD1. The J segment lost 2 bases and the V segment lost 5 bases, leaving 4 bases of the junction unmatched. The germline V gene has CDR1 MRHNA and CDR2 SNTAGT. This CDR3 is built from 14 residues. The CDR3 sequence: CASSRDSITDTQYF. The CDR3 DNA is TGTGCCAGCAGTCGGGACAGCATCACAGATACGCAGTATTTT.

This clone was seen a single time. The chain links TRBV29-1 to TRBJ2-5; 7 bases agree with TRBD1. The J call may be faulty, since TRBJ2-7 better matches the DNA end. The CDR3 sequence is 13 residues long. From germline, CDR1 is SQVTM and CDR2 ANQGSEA. CDR3 nucleotide sequence: TGCAGCGTCGTCGACAGGGTAGACTACGAGCAGTACTTC. Translating it yields CSVVDRVDYEQYF.

This clone came up a few times. This chain joins TRBV5-1 and TRBJ1-3, with 7 bases identical to TRBD1. V dropped 0 bases and J dropped 3; count of bases not matched to a gene: 3. Germline V gives CDR1 SGHRS, CDR2 YFSETQ. CDR3 size: 15 residues. The CDR3 region is CASSLEGAHGNTIYF. The CDR3 DNA is TGCGCCAGCAGCTTGGAGGGGGCGCATGGAAACACCATATATTTT.

In its sample, this clone was seen once. The chain joins TRBV7-2 to TRBJ2-7; 7 nucleotides agree with TRBD1. Germline V gene sequence: CDR1 SGHTA, CDR2 FQGNSA. Trimming removed 1 base from V and 2 bases from J; junction bases left unmatched: 5. The CDR3 is made up of 15 amino acids. The CDR3 region is CASSLGGQGAYEQYF. DNA of the CDR3: TGTGCCAGCAGCTTAGGGGGTCAGGGGGCCTACGAGCAGTACTTC.

V and J are TRBV28 and TRBJ2-6; D possibly corresponds to TRBD2 (5 bases). The CDR3 loop spans 17 amino acids. From germline, CDR1 is MDHEN and CDR2 SYDVKM. Trimming cost V 4 bases and J 4 bases, with 17 bases left between them. CDR3 residues: CASSSHRAGSGANVLTF. The CDR3 DNA reads TGTGCCAGCAGTTCCCATCGTGCTGGGAGCGGGGCCAACGTCCTGACTTTC.

The genes are TRBV19 and TRBJ1-6; D might be TRBD1 (6 bases). This CDR3 region has 17 residues. The germline V gene has CDR1 LNHDA and CDR2 SQIVND (reference sequence). V gave up 3 bases and J gave up 1 base, with 13 bases separating them. The DNA for the CDR3 is TGTGCCAGTAGTATTAGGGGGGGGAAGTCCTATAATTCACCCCTCCACTTT. It specifies CASSIRGGKSYNSPLHF.

This clone is a singleton in its sample. The rearrangement uses TRBV19 and TRBJ2-6, with TRBD1 as a possible D gene (6 bases). V lost 9 bases and J lost 2, with 17 bases in between. Germline-derived CDR1 and CDR2 are LNHDA and SQIVND (reference sequence). The CDR3 totals 16 residues. The CDR3 reads CASAPSWGPGANVLTF. In DNA form, the CDR3 reads TGTGCCAGCGCTCCCTCGTGGGGGCCTGGGGCCAACGTCCTGACTTTC.

This chain links TRBV7-9 with TRBJ1-1, with D possibly being TRBD1 (5 bases). The CDR3 totals 15 residues. Germline lookup yields CDR1 SEHNR and CDR2 FQNEAQ (reference sequence). The V gene lost 5 bases and the J gene lost 0 bases, with 13 bases spanning the gap. This chain's CDR3 is CASSPGDGLNTEAFF. For the CDR3, the DNA is TGTGCCAGCAGCCCGGGGGACGGTTTGAACACTGAAGCTTTCTTT. Variable domain in full (rest from reference TRBV7-9 and TRBJ1-1): DTGVSQNPRHKITKRGQNVTFRCDPISEHNRLYWYRQTLGQGPEFLTYFQNEAQLEKSRLLSDRFSAERPKGSFSTLEIQRTEQGDSAMYLCASSPGDGLNTEAFFGQGTRLTVV.

J is TRBJ2-5 and V is TRBV6-1; D unclear. Germline V gene sequence: CDR1 MNHNS, CDR2 SASEGT. V was cut by 5 bases and J by 3 bases, with 4 bases left in between. The CDR3 totals 11 residues. The CDR3 spells CASSYKETQYF. The CDR3 region has the DNA TGTGCCAGCAGTTACAAAGAGACCCAGTACTTC.

The V gene is TRBV7-2, the J gene TRBJ1-5, with D unresolved. The CDR3 sequence is 14 residues long. Per the germline V gene, CDR1 is SGHTA and CDR2 is FQGNSA. Trimming removed 1 base at V and 7 bases at J, with 11 bases between. CDR3 coding DNA: TGTGCCAGCAGCTTAGGTCAGGCTAGCCAGCCCCAGCATTTT. Translation: CASSLGQASQPQHF.

This clone was counted once. CDR3 bases: TGTGCCAGCAGCCAATGGACAGGGGGTTTGGGAAACACCATATATTTT. It is translated as CASSQWTGGLGNTIYF. This chain links TRBV14 with TRBJ1-3, with TRBD1 identical over 10 bases. The CDR3 runs to 16 residues. CDR1 is SGHDN, CDR2 FVKESK, per germline. J lost 4 bases, V lost 2 bases, and 5 bases had no gene match.

The chain recombines TRBV5-1 with TRBJ1-2; 11 nucleotides match TRBD1. Germline CDR1 SGHRS, CDR2 YFSETQ. The CDR3 spans 15 residues. The V gene end was trimmed by 4 bases and the J gene end by 5 bases; junction bases not matched to a gene: 7. CDR3 DNA: TGCGCCAGCAGCCCCGGACAGGGGGCCCGGTATGGCTACACCTTC. It specifies CASSPGQGARYGYTF.

The chain is built from TRBV7-3 and TRBJ2-2, with 8 bases matching TRBD1. J lost 5 bases, V lost 5 bases, and 19 bases had no gene match. Per the germline V gene, CDR1 is SGHTA and CDR2 is FQGTGA. This CDR3 is 19 amino acids long. CDR3 residues: CASSRGTGDLLFGTGELFF. The CDR3 region has the DNA TGTGCCAGCAGCCGCGGGACAGGCGATTTACTGTTTGGGACCGGGGAGCTGTTTTTT.

This chain joins TRBV27 and TRBJ1-5, with 10 bases fitting TRBD1. Germline V CDR1 and CDR2: MNHEY, SMNVEV (reference sequence). The V gene end was trimmed by 5 bases and the J gene end by 7 bases; junction bases not matched to a gene: 8. The CDR3 loop spans 15 amino acids. The CDR3 bases are TGTGCCAGCAGTCCAAGGACAGGGGGTCGACAGCCCCAGCATTTT. Translating it yields CASSPRTGGRQPQHF.

This clone was seen just once. Relative to the germline gene, one junction end is altered; a read error may explain this. The same CDR3 can be traced to other DNA sequences in this sample. This chain links TRBV30 with TRBJ2-3; 11 nucleotides match TRBD2. The CDR3 runs to 11 residues. The germline V gene has CDR1 GTSNPN and CDR2 SVGIG (reference sequence). The CDR3 protein is CASTSGGLSHF. CDR3 DNA sequence: TGTGCCTCCACTAGCGGGGGACTCTCGCATTTT. The full variable domain, rest sourced from reference TRBV30 and TRBJ2-3, is SQTIHQWPATLVQPVGSPLSLECTVEGTSNPNLYWYRQAAGRGLQLLFYSVGIGQISSEVPQNLSASRPQDRQFILSSKKLLLSDSGFYLCASTSGGLSHFGPGTRLTVL.

The V and J genes are TRBV29-1 and TRBJ2-7; TRBD1 aligns across 11 bases. The CDR3 loop spans 14 amino acids. Germline V lookup: CDR1 SQVTM, CDR2 ANQGSEA. The trim removed 4 bases at V and 3 bases at J, leaving 5 bases unmatched. This CDR3 reads CSVARTGGFYEQYF. CDR3 in DNA: TGCAGCGTTGCCCGGACAGGGGGCTTCTACGAGCAGTACTTC.

This chain joins TRBV11-2 and TRBJ1-5; D gene uncertain. Trimming stripped 3 bases from V and 5 bases from J, with 11 bases between. The CDR3 loop spans 14 amino acids. Germline V CDR1 and CDR2: SGHAT, FQNNGV. The CDR3 is CASSFPGSDQPQHF. CDR3 bases: TGTGCCAGCAGCTTCCCGGGGAGTGATCAGCCCCAGCATTTT.

The chain has TRBV5-1 and TRBJ2-6; weak D call: TRBD1 (5 bases). CDR1 and CDR2 from the germline V gene are SGHRS and YFSETQ. The CDR3 spans 19 residues. The V end was cut by 1 base, the J end by 0 bases, with 17 bases between. As DNA, the CDR3 is TGCGCCAGCAGCTTGATGGTCCAGGGCTTTACCTCTGGGGCCAACGTCCTGACTTTC. Translation: CASSLMVQGFTSGANVLTF.

The CDR3, as DNA: TGCAGCGTTGAATCTCCGGGACAGGGCCGGTCGGGGGGTTATGGCTACACCTTC. Its translation is CSVESPGQGRSGGYGYTF. The V and J genes are TRBV29-1 and TRBJ1-2; 9 bases match TRBD1. The CDR3 is 18 residues long. The V segment lost 2 bases and the J segment 5 bases; nucleotides outside the gene matches: 18. Per germline, CDR1 SQVTM and CDR2 ANQGSEA.

This chain joins TRBV5-1 and TRBJ1-2; D is possibly TRBD1 (6 bases). V gave up 5 bases and J gave up 1 base, with 9 bases separating them. Germline V gene lookup returns CDR1 SGHRS and CDR2 YFSETQ. This CDR3 region has 13 residues. CDR3 sequence (DNA): TGCGCCAGCAGACAGGGCCTTAACTATGGCTACACCTTC. Translating it yields CASRQGLNYGYTF.

This clone showed up just a few times. The gene calls are TRBV27 and TRBJ1-6; D ambiguous. Germline values: CDR1 MNHEY, CDR2 SMNVEV (reference sequence). Deletions cut 2 bases from V and 9 bases from J, with 8 bases between. This CDR3 is built from 13 residues. In nucleotides, the CDR3 is TGTGCCAGCAGTTTAAAATCAATTTCACCCCTCCACTTT. The encoded protein is CASSLKSISPLHF.

The chain links TRBV18 to TRBJ2-7; D possibly corresponds to TRBD2 (6 bases). V lost 2 bases, J lost 3 bases, and 20 bases lay in between. There are 17 residues in the CDR3. Germline lookup yields CDR1 KGHSH and CDR2 LQKENI. The CDR3 is CASSPISGTRKGYEQYF. The CDR3 DNA reads as TGTGCCAGCTCACCAATTAGCGGTACCCGAAAGGGCTACGAGCAGTACTTC. Drawing the rest from reference TRBV18 and TRBJ2-7, the complete variable domain is NAGVMQNPRHLVRRRGQEARLRCSPMKGHSHVYWYRQLPEEGLKFMVYLQKENIIDESGMPKERFSAEFPKEGPSILRIQQVVRGDSAAYFCASSPISGTRKGYEQYFGPGTRLTVT.

The gene calls are TRBV19 and TRBJ2-1; maybe TRBD2 (6 bases). The CDR3 extends over 14 amino acids. V was pared by 5 bases and J by 0 bases, with 8 bases between. Per germline, CDR1 LNHDA and CDR2 SQIVND (reference sequence). CDR3 loop: CASSGRNSYNEQFF. The CDR3 DNA is TGTGCCAGTAGTGGGAGGAACTCCTACAATGAGCAGTTCTTC.

In DNA form, the CDR3 reads TGTGCCAGTAGTATAGATTTGCGGCTGCGTGCCTACGAGCAGTACTTC. Its protein product is CASSIDLRLRAYEQYF. The chain links TRBV19 to TRBJ2-7; D unresolved. Germline V CDR1 and CDR2: LNHDA, SQIVND (reference sequence). This CDR3 region has 16 residues. V lost 0 bases and J 2 bases, leaving 14 bases between the germline ends.

This clone was picked up a small number of times. This rearrangement joins TRBV10-3 to TRBJ2-1; 10 bases line up with TRBD2. CDR1 and CDR2 from the germline V gene are ENHRY and SYGVKD. J gave up 8 bases and V 8 bases, and 6 bases lay outside the gene matches. CDR3 size: 13 residues. This chain's CDR3 is CAISSGSSDEQFF. CDR3 nucleotides: TGTGCCATCTCTAGCGGGAGTTCCGATGAGCAGTTCTTC.